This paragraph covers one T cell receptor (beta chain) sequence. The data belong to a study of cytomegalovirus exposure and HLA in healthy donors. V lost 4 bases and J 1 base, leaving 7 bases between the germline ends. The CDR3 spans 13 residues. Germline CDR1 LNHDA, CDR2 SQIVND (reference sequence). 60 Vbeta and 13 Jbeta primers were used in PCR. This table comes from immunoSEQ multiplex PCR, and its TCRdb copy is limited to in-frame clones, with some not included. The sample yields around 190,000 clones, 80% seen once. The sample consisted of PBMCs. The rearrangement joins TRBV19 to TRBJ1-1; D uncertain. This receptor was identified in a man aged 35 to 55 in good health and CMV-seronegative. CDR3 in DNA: TGTGCCAGTAGTACCCAGCGGAACACTGAAGCTTTCTTT. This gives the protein CASSTQRNTEAFF.